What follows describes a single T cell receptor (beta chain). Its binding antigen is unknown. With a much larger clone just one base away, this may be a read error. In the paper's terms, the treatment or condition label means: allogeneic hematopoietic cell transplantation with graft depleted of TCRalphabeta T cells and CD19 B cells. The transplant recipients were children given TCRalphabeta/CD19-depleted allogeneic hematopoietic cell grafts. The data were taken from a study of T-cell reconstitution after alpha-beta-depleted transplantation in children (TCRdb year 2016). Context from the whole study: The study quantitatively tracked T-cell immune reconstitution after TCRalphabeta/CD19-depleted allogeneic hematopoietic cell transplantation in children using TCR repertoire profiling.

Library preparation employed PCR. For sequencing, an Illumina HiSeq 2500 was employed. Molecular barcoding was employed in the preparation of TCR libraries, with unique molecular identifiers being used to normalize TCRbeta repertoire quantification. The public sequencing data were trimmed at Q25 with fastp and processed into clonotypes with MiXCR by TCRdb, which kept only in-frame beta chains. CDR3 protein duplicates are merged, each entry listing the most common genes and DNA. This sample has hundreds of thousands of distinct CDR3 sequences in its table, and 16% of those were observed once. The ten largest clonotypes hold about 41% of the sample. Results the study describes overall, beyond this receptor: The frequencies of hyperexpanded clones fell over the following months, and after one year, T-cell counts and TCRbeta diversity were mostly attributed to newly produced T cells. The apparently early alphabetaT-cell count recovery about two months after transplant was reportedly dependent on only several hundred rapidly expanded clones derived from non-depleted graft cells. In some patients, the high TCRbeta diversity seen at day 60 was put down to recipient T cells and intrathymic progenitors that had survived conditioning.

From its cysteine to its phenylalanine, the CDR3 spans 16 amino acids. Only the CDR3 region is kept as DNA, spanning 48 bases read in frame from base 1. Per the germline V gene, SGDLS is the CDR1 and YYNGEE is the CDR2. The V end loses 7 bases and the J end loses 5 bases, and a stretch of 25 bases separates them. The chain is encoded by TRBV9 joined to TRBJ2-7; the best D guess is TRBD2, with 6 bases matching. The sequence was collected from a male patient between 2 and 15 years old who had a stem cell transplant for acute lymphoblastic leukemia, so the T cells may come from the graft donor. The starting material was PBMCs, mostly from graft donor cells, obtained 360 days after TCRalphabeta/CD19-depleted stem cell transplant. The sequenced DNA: TGTGCCAGCCGCGCCTCCGGGACTGACATCAAGGACGAGCAGTACTTC. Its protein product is CASRASGTDIKDEQYF. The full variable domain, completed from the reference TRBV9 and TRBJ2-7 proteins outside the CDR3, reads DSGVTQTPKHLITATGQRVTLRCSPRSGDLSVYWYQQSLDQGLQFLIQYYNGEERAKGNILERFSAQQFPDLHSELNLSSLELGDSALYFCASRASGTDIKDEQYFGPGTRLTVT.